Each of the 30 T cell receptor beta chains below was sequenced from the same sample in a study of T cells expressing NK-cell markers (dated by TCRdb to the early 2020s). To prepare the library, 5' RACE was applied. The instrument was an Illumina HiSeq 2000. The reads, reprocessed by TCRdb, yield one row per CDR3 protein sequence and no DNA. This sample's table carries about 150,000 distinct CDR3 sequences. Around 37% of the sample is taken by the ten largest. Sequencing was performed on blood T cells: a sorted CD56 or NKG2C T cell subset, CD4+ or CD8+ T cells, or bulk PBMC T cells (not recorded which). The receptors were sampled from a woman aged 45-65 years in good health. Donor details come from another sample of the same person, matched by shared clones.

V usage is TRBV6-5 and J usage is TRBJ2-3; the D call from TCRdb, TRBD2, cannot be confirmed without DNA. Germline CDR1 is MNHEY and CDR2 is SVGAGI. The CDR3 totals 18 residues. Here the CDR3 reads CASSYEALAGGGTDTQYF.

V gene TRBV5-6 combines with J gene TRBJ2-3; TCRdb designates TRBD2, a call that cannot be tested without DNA. CDR3 length: 18 residues. CDR1 and CDR2 from the germline V gene are SGHDT and YYEEEE. The CDR3 sequence: CASSLGRWTSDSTDTQYF.

The chain recombines TRBV6-1 with TRBJ2-3; lacking DNA, the TRBD2 call made by TCRdb goes unchecked. The CDR3 is 15 amino acids. Germline assignment: CDR1 MNHNS and CDR2 SASEGT. Here the CDR3 reads CATRASGAAMYTQYF.

This chain links TRBV5-1 with TRBJ2-4; the D call from TCRdb, TRBD1, cannot be confirmed without DNA. The germline gives CDR1 SGHRS, CDR2 YFSETQ. The CDR3 sequence is 16 residues long. The CDR3 here is CASSSRSGRRWDIQYF.

The chain has TRBV12-3 or TRBV12-4 and TRBJ2-3. The CDR3 has 14 amino acids. CDR3 sequence reads: CASSPSGSTDTQYF.

The V call is TRBV6-1, the J call TRBJ2-3. The CDR3 spans 14 residues. The V gene's germline CDR1 is MNHNS and CDR2 SASEGT. The chain's CDR3 is CASSEIRFPDTQYF.

The chain links TRBV28 to TRBJ2-1; the D gene TCRdb calls, TRBD1, cannot be checked with no DNA. This CDR3 has 14 amino acids. CDR1 and CDR2 (germline): MDHEN, SYDVKM. Here the CDR3 reads CAISRDRGYNEQFF. The variable domain in full, with the rest retrieved from reference TRBV28 and TRBJ2-1, is DVKVTQSSRYLVKRTGEKVFLECVQDMDHENMFWYRQDPGLGLRLIYFSYDVKMKEKGDIPEGYSVSREKKERFSLILESASTNQTSMYLCAISRDRGYNEQFFGPGTRLTVL.

The chain combines TRBV15 with TRBJ2-1; TCRdb proposes TRBD1, but this gene call is untestable without DNA. The CDR3 sequence is 14 residues long. CDR1 LNHNV and CDR2 YYDKDF come from the germline V gene (reference sequence). The CDR3 is CATSSGTEYNEQFF.

The genes are TRBV20-1 and TRBJ2-7; TCRdb's assignment of TRBD1 cannot be checked, as there is no DNA. Germline V lookup: CDR1 DFQATT, CDR2 SNEGSKA (reference sequence). The CDR3 sequence is 15 residues long. CDR3 amino acids: CSARDRVAPSYEQYF.

CDR3 loop: CAGGRGQDEQFF. This sequence joins TRBV2 and TRBJ2-1; TCRdb's assignment of TRBD1 cannot be checked, as there is no DNA. Germline CDR1 SNHLY, CDR2 FYNNEI. The CDR3 is made up of 12 amino acids.

The chain uses TRBV10-1 and TRBJ2-4; TCRdb proposes TRBD2, but this gene call is untestable without DNA. The CDR3 is made up of 15 amino acids. Germline CDR1 reads WNHNN; CDR2 reads SYGVQD (reference sequence). CDR3 in amino acids: CASSGTSGFMGIQYF.

CDR3 amino acids: CASSLLGMNTEAFF. The V and J genes are TRBV27 and TRBJ1-1. CDR3 size: 14 residues. Germline V CDR1 and CDR2: MNHEY, SMNVEV (reference sequence).

J is TRBJ2-1 and V is TRBV24-1; checking the TCRdb D call of TRBD1 is not possible without DNA. CDR3 size: 13 residues. Germline-derived CDR1 and CDR2 are KGHDR and SFDVKD. CDR3 protein: CATSRSGGNEQFF.

V and J are TRBV18 and TRBJ2-5. There are 16 residues in the CDR3. Germline CDR1 reads KGHSH; CDR2 reads LQKENI. CDR3 residues: CASSPRTAEFQETQYF. Full variable domain (remainder filled in from reference TRBV18 and TRBJ2-5): NAGVMQNPRHLVRRRGQEARLRCSPMKGHSHVYWYRQLPEEGLKFMVYLQKENIIDESGMPKERFSAEFPKEGPSILRIQQVVRGDSAAYFCASSPRTAEFQETQYFGPGTRLLVL.

The V call is TRBV5-6, the J call TRBJ2-3; the TCRdb call, TRBD2, lacks DNA for checking. The CDR3 totals 14 residues. Per the germline V gene, CDR1 is SGHDT and CDR2 is YYEEEE. The CDR3 protein is CASSPPSGTDTQYF. Filled out from reference TRBV5-6 and TRBJ2-3, the complete variable domain reads DAGVTQSPTHLIKTRGQQVTLRCSPKSGHDTVSWYQQALGQGPQFIFQYYEEEERQRGNFPDRFSGHQFPNYSSELNVNALLLGDSALYLCASSPPSGTDTQYFGPGTRLTVL.

This chain uses TRBV4-1 with TRBJ2-1; as DNA is missing, the TRBD1 call by TCRdb cannot be tested. CDR1 is MGHRA and CDR2 is YSYEKL in the germline V gene. CDR3 length equals 17 residues. Here the CDR3 reads CASSQERDRGLRDEQFF.

The CDR3 loop reads CASSFQFSGGNIQYF. The V gene is TRBV5-6, the J gene TRBJ2-4. Germline V gene lookup returns CDR1 SGHDT and CDR2 YYEEEE. The CDR3 runs 15 residues.

J is TRBJ2-7 and V is TRBV6-6; TCRdb outputs TRBD1, but without DNA this stays unchecked. CDR1 MNHNY and CDR2 SVGAGI come from the germline V gene (reference sequence). The CDR3 is made up of 15 amino acids. The CDR3 here is CASSERRQGGYEQYF.

This sequence joins TRBV29-1 and TRBJ2-7; no DNA is available, so the TRBD2 call from TCRdb remains unchecked. The CDR3 is made up of 14 amino acids. Germline CDR1 SQVTM, CDR2 ANQGSEA. CDR3 loop: CSVQISGGPYEQYF.

V and J are TRBV29-1 and TRBJ2-3; as DNA is missing, the TRBD2 call by TCRdb cannot be tested. The CDR3 contains 13 residues. Germline CDR1 and CDR2: SQVTM and ANQGSEA. CDR3 sequence: CSVGGSQEDTQYF.

This sequence joins TRBV14 and TRBJ2-3; checking the TCRdb D call of TRBD2 is not possible without DNA. CDR3 length: 15 amino acids. CDR1 and CDR2 (germline): SGHDN, FVKESK. The CDR3 region is CASSQVAGAADTQYF.

The chain is built from TRBV27 and TRBJ2-2; TCRdb picks TRBD1, but there is no DNA to check that call. From germline, CDR1 is MNHEY and CDR2 SMNVEV (reference sequence). The CDR3 extends over 13 amino acids. The CDR3 sequence is CASSLDRTGELFF.

CDR3 sequence: CASSRSDGNEQFF. The chain uses TRBV12-3 or TRBV12-4 and TRBJ2-1. The CDR3 loop spans 13 amino acids.

This chain connects TRBV28 to TRBJ1-1. The CDR3 is 14 residues long. From germline, CDR1 is MDHEN and CDR2 SYDVKM. The CDR3 spells CASSLRVGNTEAFF.

V and J are TRBV7-9 and TRBJ2-1. The CDR3 extends over 13 amino acids. The germline gives CDR1 SEHNR, CDR2 FQNEAQ (reference sequence). The CDR3 here is CASSETMVVEQFF.

The chain uses TRBV20-1 and TRBJ1-1. Germline values: CDR1 DFQATT, CDR2 SNEGSKA (reference sequence). This CDR3 is 12 amino acids long. The CDR3 spells CSAAGLRSEAFF.

The chain carries TRBV24-1 and TRBJ2-1; no DNA is available, so the TRBD2 call from TCRdb remains unchecked. From germline, CDR1 is KGHDR and CDR2 SFDVKD. The CDR3 spans 11 residues. CDR3 protein: CATSDRDFIFF.

The J gene is TRBJ1-5, the V gene TRBV19. The germline V gene encodes CDR1 LNHDA and CDR2 SQIVND (reference sequence). CDR3 length: 15 residues. CDR3 in amino acids: CASSIFDLSNQPQHF. Looking up the rest from reference TRBV19 and TRBJ1-5 gives the full variable domain: DGGITQSPKYLFRKEGQNVTLSCEQNLNHDAMYWYRQDPGQGLRLIYYSQIVNDFQKGDIAEGYSVSREKKESFPLTVTSAQKNPTAFYLCASSIFDLSNQPQHFGDGTRLSIL.

J is TRBJ2-3 and V is TRBV12-3 or TRBV12-4; TCRdb's D gene call, TRBD1, goes unchecked for lack of DNA. The CDR3 is 14 residues long. CDR3: CASSRTGPGDTQYF.

The chain carries TRBV28 and TRBJ2-3; TCRdb picks TRBD2, but there is no DNA to check that call. The germline V gene encodes CDR1 MDHEN and CDR2 SYDVKM. The CDR3 loop spans 16 amino acids. CDR3 sequence: CASTSAGTAVRDTQYF.